This TCR beta chain is from a study of OX40 agonist ivuxolimab in advanced cancers. CDR3 length equals 15 residues. Germline assignment: CDR1 MDHEN and CDR2 SYDVKM. After removal of 5 bases from V and 4 bases from J, the junction contained 10 bases not matched to a gene. Generated by immunoSEQ multiplex PCR, the TCRdb table keeps only in-frame clones and is missing some. The data contain about 75,000 clones, around 87% of them singletons. This TCR derives from an adult with an advanced solid tumor such as melanoma, head and neck, liver or kidney cancer. J is TRBJ2-7 and V is TRBV28; 8 bases map to TRBD2. The sample consisted of CD4+ or CD8+ T cells sorted from blood, taken in a trial of the OX40 agonist ivuxolimab. The DNA of the CDR3 is TGTGCCAGCAGTCGGAGCGGGAGCGGCTCGTACGAGCAGTACTTC. Translation gives CASSRSGSGSYEQYF.